This TCR beta chain appears in the sequencing data of a study of beta chain features in type 1 diabetes. The overall study: Sorted cell examination encompassed over 90,000,000 cells across all samples. Points from the study as a whole: In comparison with healthy donors, patients had naive, central memory and Treg TCRB repertoires that appeared more similar. People with Type 1 diabetes carried modestly yet significantly shorter TCRB CDR3s in all four CD4+ subsets. Short templates might get an advantage during PCR, and this would be equal in patients and controls. A cDNA-based sequencing approach could over-represent cells with high TCR expression.

Of the isolated RNA, all was reverse transcribed, and so the sequenced material was expressed TCRB transcripts. Sequencing used immunoSEQ multiplex PCR; TCRdb keeps in-frame clones, though not all of them. The sample yields a few hundred thousand clones, around 15% seen once. In this sample, this clone turned up a few times. Its antigen is unidentified. The germline V gene encodes CDR1 SGHTA and CDR2 FQGNSA. V dropped 8 bases and J dropped 4; count of bases not matched to a gene: 12. The CDR3 has 16 amino acids. The clonotype originates from a man aged 25-40 years with type 1 diabetes. V usage is TRBV7-2 and J usage is TRBJ2-1; 9 nucleotides line up with TRBD2. The sequenced sample was naive CD4+ T cells from blood. CDR3 amino acids: CASAPYGLAQYNEQFF. Written as DNA, the CDR3 is TGTGCCAGCGCTCCCTATGGACTAGCGCAGTACAATGAGCAGTTCTTC.